This T cell receptor beta chain was identified during a study of CD8+ T cells in alopecia areata. In the study overall: For the treated group, dosing was oral tofacitinib at 5 to 10 mg twice daily. Tofacitinib ran 6 to 18 months, followed by 6 months off drug.

Sequencing relied on a cDNA template that was reverse transcribed from extracted RNA. Produced via immunoSEQ multiplex PCR; TCRdb's table is partial and in-frame only. The sample includes about 130,000 clones, 58% of them seen just once. Germline CDR1 and CDR2: SGDLS and YYNGEE. Trimming removed 0 bases from V and 0 bases from J, with 18 bases in between. The CDR3 contains 18 residues. The input for sequencing was CD4+ T cells sorted from blood, taken at week 0. The receptor's source is a human donor with alopecia areata. This rearrangement joins TRBV9 to TRBJ1-2; weak D call: TRBD1 (5 bases). CDR3 DNA: TGTGCCAGCAGCGTAGGAGTCGTTGGGGACGAAACTAACTATGGCTACACCTTC. This codes for CASSVGVVGDETNYGYTF.